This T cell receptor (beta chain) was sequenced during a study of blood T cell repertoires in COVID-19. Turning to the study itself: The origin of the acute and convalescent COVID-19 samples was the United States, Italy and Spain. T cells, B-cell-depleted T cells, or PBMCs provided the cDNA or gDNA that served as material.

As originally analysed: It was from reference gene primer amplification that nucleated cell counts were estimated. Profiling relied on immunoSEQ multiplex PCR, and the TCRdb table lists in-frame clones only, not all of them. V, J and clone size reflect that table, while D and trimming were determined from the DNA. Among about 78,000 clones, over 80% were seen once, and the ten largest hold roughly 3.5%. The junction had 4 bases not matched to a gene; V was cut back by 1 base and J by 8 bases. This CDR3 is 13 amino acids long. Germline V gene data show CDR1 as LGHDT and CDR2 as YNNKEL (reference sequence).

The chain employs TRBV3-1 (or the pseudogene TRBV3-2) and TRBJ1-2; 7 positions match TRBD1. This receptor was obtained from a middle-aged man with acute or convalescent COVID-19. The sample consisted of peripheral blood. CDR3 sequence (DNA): TGTGCCAGCAGCCAAGGGGACAGTTGGGGCTACACCTTC. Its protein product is CASSQGDSWGYTF.